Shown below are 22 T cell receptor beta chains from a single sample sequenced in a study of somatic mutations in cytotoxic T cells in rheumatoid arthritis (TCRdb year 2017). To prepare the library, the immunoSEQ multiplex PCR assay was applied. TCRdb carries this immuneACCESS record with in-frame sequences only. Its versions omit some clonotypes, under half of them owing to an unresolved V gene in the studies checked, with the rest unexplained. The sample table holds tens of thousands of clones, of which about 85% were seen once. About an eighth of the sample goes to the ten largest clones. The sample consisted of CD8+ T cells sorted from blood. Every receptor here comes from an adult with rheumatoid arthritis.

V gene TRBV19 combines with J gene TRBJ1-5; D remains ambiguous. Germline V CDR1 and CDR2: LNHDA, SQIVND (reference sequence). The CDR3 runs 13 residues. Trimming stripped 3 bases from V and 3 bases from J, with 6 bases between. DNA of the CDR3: TGTGCCAGTAGTATGGTTCTCAATCAGCCCCAGCATTTT. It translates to CASSMVLNQPQHF.

The CDR3 protein is CASSVSGAYEQYF. Here the CDR3 DNA reads TGTGCCAGCAGCGTGAGCGGGGCCTACGAGCAGTACTTC. The chain links TRBV9 to TRBJ2-7; 7 bases agree with TRBD2. Germline lookup yields CDR1 SGDLS and CDR2 YYNGEE. The CDR3 extends over 13 amino acids. V shed 2 bases and J 2 bases; nucleotides not matched to a gene: 1.

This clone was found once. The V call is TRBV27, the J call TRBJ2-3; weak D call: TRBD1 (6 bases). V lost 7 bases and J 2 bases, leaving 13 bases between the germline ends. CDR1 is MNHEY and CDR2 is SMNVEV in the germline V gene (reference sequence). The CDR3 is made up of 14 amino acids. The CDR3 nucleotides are TGTGCCAGCACCAATGGACAGAACACAGATACGCAGTATTTT. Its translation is CASTNGQNTDTQYF.

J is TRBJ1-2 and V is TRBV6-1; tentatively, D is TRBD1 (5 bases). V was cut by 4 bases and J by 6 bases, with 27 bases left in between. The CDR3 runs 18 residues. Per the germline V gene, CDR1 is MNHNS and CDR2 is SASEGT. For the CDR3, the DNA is TGTGCCAGCAGTGGTGGTTGGCCCCGCACAGGTCCTAGGGATGGCTACACCTTC. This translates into CASSGGWPRTGPRDGYTF.

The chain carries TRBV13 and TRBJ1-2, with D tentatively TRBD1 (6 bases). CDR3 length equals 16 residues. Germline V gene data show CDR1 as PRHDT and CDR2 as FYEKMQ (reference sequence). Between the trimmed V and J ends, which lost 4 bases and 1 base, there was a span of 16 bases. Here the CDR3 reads CASSSPSLQGNYGYTF. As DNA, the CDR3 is TGTGCCAGCAGCTCCCCCTCTCTACAGGGTAACTATGGCTACACCTTC.

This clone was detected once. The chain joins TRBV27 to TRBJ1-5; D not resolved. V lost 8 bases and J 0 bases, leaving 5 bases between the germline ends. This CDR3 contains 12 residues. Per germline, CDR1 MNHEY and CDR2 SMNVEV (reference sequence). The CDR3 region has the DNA TGTGCCAGCCCCTATAGCAATCAGCCCCAGCATTTT. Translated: CASPYSNQPQHF.

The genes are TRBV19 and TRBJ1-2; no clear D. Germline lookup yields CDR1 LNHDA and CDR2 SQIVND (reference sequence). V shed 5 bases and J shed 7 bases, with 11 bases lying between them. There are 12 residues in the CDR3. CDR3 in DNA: TGTGCCAGTAGTGTGCCAGGACTTGGCTACACCTTC. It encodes CASSVPGLGYTF.

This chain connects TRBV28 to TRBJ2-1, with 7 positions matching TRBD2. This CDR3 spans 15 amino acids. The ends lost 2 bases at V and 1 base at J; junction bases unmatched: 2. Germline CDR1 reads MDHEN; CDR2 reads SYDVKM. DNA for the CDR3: TGTGCCAGCAGTTTAGCGGGAGCGTCCTACAATGAGCAGTTCTTC. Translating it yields CASSLAGASYNEQFF. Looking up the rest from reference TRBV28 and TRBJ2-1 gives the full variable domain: DVKVTQSSRYLVKRTGEKVFLECVQDMDHENMFWYRQDPGLGLRLIYFSYDVKMKEKGDIPEGYSVSREKKERFSLILESASTNQTSMYLCASSLAGASYNEQFFGPGTRLTVL.

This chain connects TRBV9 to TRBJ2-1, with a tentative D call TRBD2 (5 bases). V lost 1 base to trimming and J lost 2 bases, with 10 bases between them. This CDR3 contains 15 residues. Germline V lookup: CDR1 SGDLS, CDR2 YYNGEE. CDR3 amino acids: CASSVLEVTYNEQFF. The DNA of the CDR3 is TGTGCCAGCAGCGTATTGGAGGTTACCTACAATGAGCAGTTCTTC.

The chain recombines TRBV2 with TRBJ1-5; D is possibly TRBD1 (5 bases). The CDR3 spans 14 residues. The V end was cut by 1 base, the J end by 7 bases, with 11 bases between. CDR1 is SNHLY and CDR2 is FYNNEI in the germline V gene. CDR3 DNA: TGTGCCAGCAGTGAAGGGGGGGGGATCCAGCCCCAGCATTTT. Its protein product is CASSEGGGIQPQHF.

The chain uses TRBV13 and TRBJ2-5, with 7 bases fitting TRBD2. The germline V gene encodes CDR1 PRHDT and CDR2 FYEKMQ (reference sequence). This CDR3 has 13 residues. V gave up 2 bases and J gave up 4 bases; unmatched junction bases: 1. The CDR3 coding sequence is TGTGCCAGCAGCTTATGGGGGGGAGAGACCCAGTACTTC. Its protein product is CASSLWGGETQYF.

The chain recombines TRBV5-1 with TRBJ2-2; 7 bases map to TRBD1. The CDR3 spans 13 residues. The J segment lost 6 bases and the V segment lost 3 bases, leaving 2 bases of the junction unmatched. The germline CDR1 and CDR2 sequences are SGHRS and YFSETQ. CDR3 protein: CASSYQGAGELFF. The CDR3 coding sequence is TGCGCCAGCAGCTACCAGGGGGCCGGGGAGCTGTTTTTT.

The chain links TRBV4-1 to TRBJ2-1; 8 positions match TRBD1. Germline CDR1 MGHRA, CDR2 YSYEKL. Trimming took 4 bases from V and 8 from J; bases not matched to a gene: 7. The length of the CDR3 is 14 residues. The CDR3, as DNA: TGCGCCAGCAGCCTCTACAGGGGGATCTATGAGCAGTTCTTC. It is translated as CASSLYRGIYEQFF.

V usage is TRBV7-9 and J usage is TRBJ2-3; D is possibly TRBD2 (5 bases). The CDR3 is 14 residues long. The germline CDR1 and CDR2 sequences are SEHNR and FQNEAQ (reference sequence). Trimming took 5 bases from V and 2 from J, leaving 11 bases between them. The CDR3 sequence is CASSHQRYTDTQYF. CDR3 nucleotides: TGTGCCAGCAGCCACCAGCGGTACACAGATACGCAGTATTTT.

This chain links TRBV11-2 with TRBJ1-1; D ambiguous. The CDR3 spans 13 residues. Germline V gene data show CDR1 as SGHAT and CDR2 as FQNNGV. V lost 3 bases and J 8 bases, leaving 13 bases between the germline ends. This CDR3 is CASSLGIPREAFF. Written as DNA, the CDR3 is TGTGCCAGCAGCTTGGGGATTCCGAGGGAAGCTTTCTTT.

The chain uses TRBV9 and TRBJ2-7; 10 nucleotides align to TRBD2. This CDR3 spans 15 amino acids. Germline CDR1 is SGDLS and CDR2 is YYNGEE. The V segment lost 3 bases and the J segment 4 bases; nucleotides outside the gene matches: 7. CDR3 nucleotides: TGTGCCAGCAGCGCAAGCGGGAGGGTTGGGTACGAGCAGTACTTC. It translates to CASSASGRVGYEQYF.

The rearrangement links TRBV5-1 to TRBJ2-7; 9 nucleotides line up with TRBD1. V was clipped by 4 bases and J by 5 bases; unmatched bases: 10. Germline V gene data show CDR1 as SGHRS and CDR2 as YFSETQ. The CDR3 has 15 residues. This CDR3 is CASSLGVGQGHEQYF. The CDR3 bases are TGCGCCAGCAGCCTGGGAGTAGGACAGGGGCACGAGCAGTACTTC.

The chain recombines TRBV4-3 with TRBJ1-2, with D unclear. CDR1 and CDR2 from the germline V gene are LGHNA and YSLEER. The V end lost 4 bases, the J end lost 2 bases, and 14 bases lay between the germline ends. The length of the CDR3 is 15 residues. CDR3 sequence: CASSPWMTDNYGYTF. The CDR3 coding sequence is TGCGCCAGCAGCCCCTGGATGACGGACAACTATGGCTACACCTTC.

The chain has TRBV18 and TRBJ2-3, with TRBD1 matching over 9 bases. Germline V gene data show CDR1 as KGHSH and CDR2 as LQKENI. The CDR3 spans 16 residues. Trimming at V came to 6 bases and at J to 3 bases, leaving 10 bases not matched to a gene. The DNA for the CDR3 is TGTGCCAGCTCCCCCCAGCGGGGACAGGGTACAGATACGCAGTATTTT. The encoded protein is CASSPQRGQGTDTQYF. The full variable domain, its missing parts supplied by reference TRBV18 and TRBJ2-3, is NAGVMQNPRHLVRRRGQEARLRCSPMKGHSHVYWYRQLPEEGLKFMVYLQKENIIDESGMPKERFSAEFPKEGPSILRIQQVVRGDSAAYFCASSPQRGQGTDTQYFGPGTRLTVL.

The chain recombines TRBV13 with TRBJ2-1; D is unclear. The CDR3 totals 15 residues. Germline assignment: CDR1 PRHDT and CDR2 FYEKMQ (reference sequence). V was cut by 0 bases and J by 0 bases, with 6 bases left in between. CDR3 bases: TGTGCCAGCAGCTTAGGGCTGAGCTCCTACAATGAGCAGTTCTTC. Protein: CASSLGLSSYNEQFF.

CDR3 nucleotide sequence: TGCGCCAGCAGCCGAACCGAACAGAGCTCCTACGAGCAGTACTTC. Protein product: CASSRTEQSSYEQYF. The chain has TRBV4-3 and TRBJ2-7; D gene ambiguous. CDR3 length: 15 residues. Germline CDR1 LGHNA, CDR2 YSLEER. V lost 4 bases and J 0 bases, leaving 13 bases between the germline ends.

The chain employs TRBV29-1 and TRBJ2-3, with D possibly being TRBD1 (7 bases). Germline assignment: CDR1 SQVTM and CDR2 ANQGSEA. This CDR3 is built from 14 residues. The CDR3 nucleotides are TGCAGTGGCTGGGAGGACAGGAACACAGATACGCAGTATTTT. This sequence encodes CSGWEDRNTDTQYF.